This TCR beta chain was retrieved from a study of shared clonotypes between healthy human individuals (dated by TCRdb to the early 2020s). Turning to the overall study: A couple of women and a few men aged 18 to 49 years were included in the cohort. Leukapheresis yielded between about 0.85 and 10 billion PBMCs per donor. To estimate repertoire size and how much clonotype sharing occurs between individuals, the study deeply sequenced the blood TCR repertoires of 4 to 6 healthy adults. Libraries were prepared and TCR repertoires were sequenced by different laboratories using diverse techniques, in order to increase sequencing depth and limit assay-specific biases. For each donor, three plates each were used for CD4 naive and CD4 memory, two plates were used for CD8 naive, and one plate was used for CD8 memory. What the study reported, not specific to this receptor: Sharing across a few donors was observed for roughly 5% of naive CD4, over 3% of naive CD8, about 2.3% of memory CD4, and about 0.39% of memory CD8 clonotypes. Rarefaction of sorted-subset datasets indicated incomplete sequencing despite the large sequencing depth. Estimated clonotype richness was generally larger for naive than for memory subsets. Clonotypes shared by all four sorted-subset donors showed higher generation probabilities than non-shared clonotypes. The small number of donors limited the genetic and exposure-history diversity represented. Pairwise subsampling led to the expectation that sequencing depth would affect the degree of clonotype sharing among donors. Sampling was limited to blood, and TCR repertoires in tissue likely differ from TCR repertoires in blood.

TCR CDR3 regions were amplified from genomic DNA by multiplex PCR using the deep immunoSEQ assay. Extracted genomic DNA from each cell subset was distributed evenly across all wells of several immunoSEQ 96-well plates, and each plate was treated as a replicate. For sorted subsets, approximately 190 ng genomic DNA, equal to about 30,000 T cell genomes, was loaded into each replicate PCR. Purified libraries were quantified with a Qubit 3.0 fluorometer, sized on a Bioanalyzer 2100, and re-quantified with the KAPA Library Quantification kit. A separate single-read 150-cycle Illumina NextSeq 550 flow cell was used to sequence each immunoSEQ 96-well plate. As for the original processing: Because the immunoSEQ output held only junctional sequences and lacked quality scores, the filtering could not match the filtering applied to full-length reads. Sequences were annotated with PyIR, a Python wrapper for IgBLAST v1.9, and V/J genes and CDR3 were assigned using IMGT germline references. Any read was removed if the V/J assignment was weak (E-value above 1e-6), the CDR3 was missing, or the read contained stop codons, out-of-frame junctions, or ambiguous translated residues. V3J clonotypes were defined as sequences sharing an identical inferred V gene, J gene, and CDR3 amino acid sequence. Percentage overlap between repertoires was computed as shared unique clonotypes divided by the size of the smaller repertoire. Three approaches were used to assess repertoire richness: RTK rarefaction, the Chao1 estimator, and Recon v2.1 estimates of unobserved clonotypes. For all TCRbeta clonotypes obtained by the gDNA method from a handful of donors, generation probabilities were computed with OLGA. As stored in TCRdb, this immuneACCESS dataset retains in-frame rearrangements with V and J assigned. A fraction of the clones does not appear; measured against another copy, unresolved V genes explain less than half of the discrepancy, and the remainder lacks a known reason. The DNA gave D and trimming, while V, J and clone size come from that table. The sample yields some 2,000,000 clones; less than 95% were counted once. The top ten clones comprise about 1.1% of the sample.

The CDR3 covers 11 residues, taking in both the cysteine and the phenylalanine. Just CDR3 DNA is preserved here, 33 bases in frame from base 1. CDR1 is given as SEHNR and CDR2 as FQNEAQ, both from the germline V gene (reference sequence). V is cut by 1 base and J by 8 bases, and the space between the germline ends is 5 bases. For the CD8 naive samples, CD45RO-negative cells were positively selected for CCR7, yielding a CD45RA+CCR7+ population from which TemRA cells were excluded. Healthy HIV-negative adults with no recently reported acute infections or vaccinations were included as donors. Every donor was a Caucasian adult residing in Nashville, Tennessee, USA. After blood collection by leukapheresis, PBMCs were isolated using Ficoll-Histopaque density gradient centrifugation and then cryopreserved in the vapor phase of liquid nitrogen. Analytical flow cytometry was used to check the purity and quantity of every magnetically sorted T cell population. Each sorted fraction had its genomic DNA isolated and then quantified by UV absorbance on a Nanodrop 2000c.

In regard to this clone: Its recognized antigen is unknown. It has no much larger one-base neighbor in the sample; base qualities were not kept.

Recombination joined TRBV7-9 with TRBJ1-1; the D segment cannot be called with confidence. The source is a man aged 18 to 29 in good health. What was sequenced was naive CD8+ T cells sorted from blood. The cell subset or site label, read with the paper, signifies: CD45RA+CCR7+. The sequence in DNA is TGTGCCAGCAGCTTAGTAATGGAAGCTTTCTTT. Translated, it gives CASSLVMEAFF.